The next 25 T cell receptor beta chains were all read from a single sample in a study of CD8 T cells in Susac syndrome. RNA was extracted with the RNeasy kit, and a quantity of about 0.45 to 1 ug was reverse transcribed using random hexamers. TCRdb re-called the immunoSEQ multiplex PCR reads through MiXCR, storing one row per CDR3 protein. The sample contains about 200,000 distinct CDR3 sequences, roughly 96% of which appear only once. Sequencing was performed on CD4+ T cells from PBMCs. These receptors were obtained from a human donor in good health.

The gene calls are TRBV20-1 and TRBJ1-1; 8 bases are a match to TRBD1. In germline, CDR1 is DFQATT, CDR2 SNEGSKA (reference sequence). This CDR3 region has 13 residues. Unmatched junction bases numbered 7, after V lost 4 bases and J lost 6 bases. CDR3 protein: CSAIQGGVSEAFF. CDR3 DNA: TGCAGTGCTATACAGGGGGGGGTTTCTGAAGCTTTCTTT.

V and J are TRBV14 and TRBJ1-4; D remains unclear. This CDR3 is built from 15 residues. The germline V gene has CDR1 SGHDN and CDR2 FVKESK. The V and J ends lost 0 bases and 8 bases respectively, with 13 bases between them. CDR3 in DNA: TGTGCCAGCAGCCAAGATAATAGCGCAGGCGAAAAACTGTTTTTT. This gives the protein CASSQDNSAGEKLFF.

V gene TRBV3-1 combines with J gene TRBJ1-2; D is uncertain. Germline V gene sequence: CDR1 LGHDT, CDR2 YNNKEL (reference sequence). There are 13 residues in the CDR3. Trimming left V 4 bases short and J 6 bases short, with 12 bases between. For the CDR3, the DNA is TGTGCCAGCAGCCCGGAACCCTCAGATGGCTACACCTTC. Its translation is CASSPEPSDGYTF.

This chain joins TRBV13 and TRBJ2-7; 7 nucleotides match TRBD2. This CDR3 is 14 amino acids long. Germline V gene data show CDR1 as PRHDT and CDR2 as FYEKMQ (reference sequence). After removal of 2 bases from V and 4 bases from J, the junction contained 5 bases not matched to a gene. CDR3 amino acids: CASSLRGGTYEQYV. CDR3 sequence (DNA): TGTGCCAGCAGCTTACGCGGGGGAACTTACGAGCAGTACGTC.

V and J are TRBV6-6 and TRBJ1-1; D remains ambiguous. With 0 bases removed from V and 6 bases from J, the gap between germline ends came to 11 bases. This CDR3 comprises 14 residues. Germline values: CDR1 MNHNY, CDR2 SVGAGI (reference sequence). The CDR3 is CASSYSRRNAEAFF. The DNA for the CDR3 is TGTGCCAGCAGTTACTCTCGACGCAACGCTGAAGCTTTCTTT.

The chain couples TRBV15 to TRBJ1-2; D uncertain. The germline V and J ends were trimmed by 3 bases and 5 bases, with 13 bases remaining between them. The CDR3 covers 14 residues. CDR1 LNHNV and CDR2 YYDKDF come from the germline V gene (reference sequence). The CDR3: CATSSLDGVYGYTF. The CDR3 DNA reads TGTGCCACCAGCAGCCTCGACGGGGTTTATGGCTACACCTTC.

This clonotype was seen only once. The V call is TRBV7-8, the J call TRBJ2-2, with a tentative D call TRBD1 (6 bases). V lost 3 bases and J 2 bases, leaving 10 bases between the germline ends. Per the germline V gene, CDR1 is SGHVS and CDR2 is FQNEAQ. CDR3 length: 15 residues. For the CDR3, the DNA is TGTGCCAGCAGCTTCCGGGACACCAACACCGGGGAGCTGTTTTTT. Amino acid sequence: CASSFRDTNTGELFF.

This CDR3 reads CASSLDTTGDYEQFF. As DNA, the CDR3 is TGTGCCAGCAGCTTAGACACGACAGGGGATTATGAGCAGTTCTTC. This chain uses TRBV7-2 with TRBJ2-1; 8 nucleotides line up with TRBD1. V shed 1 base and J 8 bases; nucleotides not matched to a gene: 7. The CDR3 covers 15 residues. CDR1 is SGHTA and CDR2 is FQGNSA in the germline V gene.

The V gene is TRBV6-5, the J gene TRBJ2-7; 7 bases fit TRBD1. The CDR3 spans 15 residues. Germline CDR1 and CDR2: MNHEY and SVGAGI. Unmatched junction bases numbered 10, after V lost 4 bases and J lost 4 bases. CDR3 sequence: CASSSPGQTLYEQYF. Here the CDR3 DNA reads TGTGCCAGCAGTTCCCCGGGACAGACCCTTTACGAGCAGTACTTC.

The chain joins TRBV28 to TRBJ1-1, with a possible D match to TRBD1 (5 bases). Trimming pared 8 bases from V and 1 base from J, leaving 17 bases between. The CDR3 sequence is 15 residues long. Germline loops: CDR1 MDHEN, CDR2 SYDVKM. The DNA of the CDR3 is TGTGCCAGCGGGATTGGGGGGACGGCGAACACTGAAGCTTTCTTT. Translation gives CASGIGGTANTEAFF.

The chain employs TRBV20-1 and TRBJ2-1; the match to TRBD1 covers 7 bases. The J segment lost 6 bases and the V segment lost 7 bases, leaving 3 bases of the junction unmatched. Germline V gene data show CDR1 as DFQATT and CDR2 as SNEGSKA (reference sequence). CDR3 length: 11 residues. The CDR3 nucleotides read TGCAGTGGGGACAGCTTCAATGAGCAGTTCTTC. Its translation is CSGDSFNEQFF.

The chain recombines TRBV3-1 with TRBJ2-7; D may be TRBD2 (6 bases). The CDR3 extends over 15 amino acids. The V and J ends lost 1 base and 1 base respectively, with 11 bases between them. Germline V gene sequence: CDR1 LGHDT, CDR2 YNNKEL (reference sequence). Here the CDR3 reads CASSQGLVASYEQYV. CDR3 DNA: TGTGCCAGCAGCCAAGGACTAGTAGCGTCCTACGAGCAGTACGTC.

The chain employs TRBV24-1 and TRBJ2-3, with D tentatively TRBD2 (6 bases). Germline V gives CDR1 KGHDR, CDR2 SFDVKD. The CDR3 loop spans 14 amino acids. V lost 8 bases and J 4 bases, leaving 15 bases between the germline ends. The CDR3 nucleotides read TGTGCCACCAACGCGGGGCCTGGGGCAGATACGCAGTATTTT. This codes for CATNAGPGADTQYF.

The CDR3 DNA reads TGTGCCAGCACCCCAGGGTGGGGTGAGACCCAGTACTTC. Protein sequence: CASTPGWGETQYF. The chain combines TRBV27 with TRBJ2-5; D perhaps matches TRBD1 (5 bases). From germline, CDR1 is MNHEY and CDR2 SMNVEV (reference sequence). V was shortened by 7 bases and J by 5 bases, with 14 bases between the two germline ends. The CDR3 has 13 amino acids.

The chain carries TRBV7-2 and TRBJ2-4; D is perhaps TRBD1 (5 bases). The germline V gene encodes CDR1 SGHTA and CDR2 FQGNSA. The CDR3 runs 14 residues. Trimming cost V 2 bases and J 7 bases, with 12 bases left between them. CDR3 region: CASSLSQGWNIQYF. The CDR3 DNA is TGTGCCAGCAGCTTATCGCAGGGATGGAACATTCAGTACTTC.

The CDR3, as DNA: TGCAGTGCTAGAGATAGGGAGGGGGCGATCGCTGAAGCTTTCTTT. Its protein is CSARDREGAIAEAFF. This chain connects TRBV20-1 to TRBJ1-1; 7 nucleotides line up with TRBD1. Losses at the gene ends were 0 bases for V and 6 bases for J; bases not matched to a gene: 10. The germline V gene has CDR1 DFQATT and CDR2 SNEGSKA (reference sequence). The CDR3 runs 15 residues.

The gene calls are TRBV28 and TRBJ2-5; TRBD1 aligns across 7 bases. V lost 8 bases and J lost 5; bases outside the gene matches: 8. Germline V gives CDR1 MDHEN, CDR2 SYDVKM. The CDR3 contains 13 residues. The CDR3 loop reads CASADRRAETQYF. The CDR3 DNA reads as TGTGCCAGCGCGGACAGGCGAGCTGAGACCCAGTACTTC.

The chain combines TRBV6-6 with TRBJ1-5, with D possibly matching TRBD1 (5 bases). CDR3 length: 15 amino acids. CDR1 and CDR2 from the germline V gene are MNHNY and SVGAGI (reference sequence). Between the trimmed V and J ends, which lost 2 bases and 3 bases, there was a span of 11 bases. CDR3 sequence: CASSYRGGDNQPQHF. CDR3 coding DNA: TGTGCCAGCAGTTACCGGGGAGGGGACAATCAGCCCCAGCATTTT.

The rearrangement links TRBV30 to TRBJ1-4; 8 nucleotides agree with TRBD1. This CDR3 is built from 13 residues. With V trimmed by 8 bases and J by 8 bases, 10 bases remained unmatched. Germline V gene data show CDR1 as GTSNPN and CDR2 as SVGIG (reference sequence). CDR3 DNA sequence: TGTGCCCTGTTACAGGGGGGAGGAGAAAAACTGTTTTTT. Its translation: CALLQGGGEKLFF.

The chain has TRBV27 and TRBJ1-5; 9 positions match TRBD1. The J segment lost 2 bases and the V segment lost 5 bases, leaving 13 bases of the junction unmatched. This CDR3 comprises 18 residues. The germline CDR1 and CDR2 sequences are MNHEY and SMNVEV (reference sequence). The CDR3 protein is CASSSRFGQGRRNQPQHF. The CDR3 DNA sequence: TGTGCCAGCAGTAGTAGGTTTGGACAGGGGCGCCGCAATCAGCCCCAGCATTTT.

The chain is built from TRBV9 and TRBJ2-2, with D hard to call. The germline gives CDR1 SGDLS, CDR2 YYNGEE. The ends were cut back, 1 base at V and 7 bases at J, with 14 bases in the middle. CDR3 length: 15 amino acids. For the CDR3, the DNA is TGTGCCAGCAGCGTACGCAGAACCATGGGCGGGGAGCTGTTTTTT. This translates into CASSVRRTMGGELFF.

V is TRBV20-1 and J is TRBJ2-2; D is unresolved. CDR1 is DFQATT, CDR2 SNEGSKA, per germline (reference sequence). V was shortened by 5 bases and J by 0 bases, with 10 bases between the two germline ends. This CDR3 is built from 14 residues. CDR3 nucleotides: TGCAGTGCTGACCGGGCTACGAACACCGGGGAGCTGTTTTTT. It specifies CSADRATNTGELFF.

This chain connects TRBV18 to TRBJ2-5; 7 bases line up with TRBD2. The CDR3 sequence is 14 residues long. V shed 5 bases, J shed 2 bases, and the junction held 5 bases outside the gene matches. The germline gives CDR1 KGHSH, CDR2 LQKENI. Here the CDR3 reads CASSYPSGQETQYF. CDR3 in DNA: TGTGCCAGCTCATACCCTAGCGGTCAAGAGACCCAGTACTTC.

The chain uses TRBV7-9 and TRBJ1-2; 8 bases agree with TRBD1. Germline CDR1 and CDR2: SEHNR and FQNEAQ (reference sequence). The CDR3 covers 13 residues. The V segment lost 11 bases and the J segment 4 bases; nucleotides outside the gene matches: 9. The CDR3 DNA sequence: TGTGCCCTTCGGGCAGGGGGCGGCTATGGCTACACCTTC. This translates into CALRAGGGYGYTF.

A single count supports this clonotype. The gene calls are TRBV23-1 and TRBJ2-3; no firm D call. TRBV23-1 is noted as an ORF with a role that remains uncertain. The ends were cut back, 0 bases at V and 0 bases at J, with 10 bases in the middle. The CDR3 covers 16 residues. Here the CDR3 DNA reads TGCGCCAGCAGTCAATCGGCGGCGCCGAGCACAGATACGCAGTATTTT. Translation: CASSQSAAPSTDTQYF.